A selection of T cell receptor beta chains follows, all from one sample in a study of cytomegalovirus exposure and HLA in healthy donors. Here immunoSEQ multiplex PCR was the method, and the copy in TCRdb shows in-frame clones only, minus some. The table has 95,000 to 110,000 clones, around 67% seen once. The specimen sequenced was PBMCs. The receptors originated from a woman aged 45 to 65 in good health and CMV-seronegative. Each CDR3 is given with its conserved first and last residue. D genes are given only for firm matches. Clone size is stated in some rows and not others, as once, few, many or a class when expanded.

J gene | V gene | clone size | D gene | CDR3 protein | CDR3 DNA
TRBJ1-5 | TRBV19 | - | - | CASSSLWTANSNQPQHF | TGTGCCAGTAGTTCCCTCTGGACAGCAAATAGCAATCAGCCCCAGCATTTT
TRBJ2-7 | TRBV6-1 | few | TRBD1 | CASRAQGASYEQYF | TGTGCCAGCAGGGCCCAGGGGGCCTCCTACGAGCAGTACTTC
TRBJ2-5 | TRBV30 | few | - | CAWSVGGSETQYF | TGTGCCTGGAGTGTAGGAGGGTCGGAGACCCAGTACTTC
TRBJ2-1 | TRBV29-1 | - | - | CSAALSRGMDEQFF | TGCAGCGCAGCCTTGTCGCGCGGGATGGATGAGCAGTTCTTC
TRBJ1-5 | TRBV2 | - | - | CASSGSNQPQHF | TGTGCCAGCAGCGGGAGCAATCAGCCCCAGCATTTT
TRBJ2-1 | TRBV5-4 | - | TRBD2 | CASRSGVKPSGRAVEQFF | TGTGCCAGCAGATCGGGCGTTAAGCCTAGCGGGAGGGCCGTGGAGCAGTTCTTC
TRBJ2-7 | TRBV6-1 | - | - | CASSEGRTLSYEQYF | TGTGCCAGCAGTGAAGGTCGGACTCTCTCCTACGAGCAGTACTTC
TRBJ2-1 | TRBV19 | once | TRBD2 | CASSIASGGYNEQFF | TGTGCCAGTAGTATCGCTAGCGGAGGCTACAATGAGCAGTTCTTC
TRBJ1-2 | TRBV2 | - | TRBD1 | CASRRDRGNNYGYTF | TGTGCCAGCCGGAGGGACAGAGGGAATAACTATGGCTACACCTTC
TRBJ2-3 | TRBV28 | - | - | CSTLGVTDTQYF | TGTTCCACCCTAGGGGTCACAGATACGCAGTATTTT
TRBJ2-1 | TRBV6-6 | few | - | CASNGPPTYNEQFF | TGTGCCAGCAATGGGCCGCCTACCTACAATGAGCAGTTCTTC
TRBJ1-2 | TRBV27 | - | - | CASSENREYQRGYTF | TGTGCCAGCAGTGAAAACAGGGAGTACCAGCGTGGCTACACCTTC
TRBJ2-5 | TRBV27 | - | TRBD2 | CASSFAGAAGETQYF | TGTGCCAGCAGTTTTGCGGGAGCCGCGGGGGAGACCCAGTACTTC
TRBJ2-6 | TRBV29-1 | - | - | CSVEFRSGANVLTF | TGCAGCGTTGAGTTCCGCTCTGGGGCCAACGTCCTGACTTTC
TRBJ1-6 | TRBV15 | - | - | CATSNERGMGRPGLHNSPLHF | TGTGCCACCAGCAACGAAAGAGGGATGGGGCGTCCGGGACTTCATAATTCACCCCTCCACTTT
TRBJ2-1 | TRBV14 | few | TRBD2 | CASSQYSGNEQFF | TGTGCCAGCAGCCAATATAGCGGGAATGAGCAGTTCTTC
TRBJ2-7 | TRBV5-1 | - | - | CASSRQGTRGGEQYF | TGCGCCAGCAGCAGGCAGGGGACCCGAGGGGGAGAGCAGTACTTC
TRBJ2-6 | TRBV18 | - | TRBD1 | CASSPGNRGRSSGANVLTF | TGTGCCAGCTCACCAGGGAACAGGGGGCGTTCATCTGGGGCCAACGTCCTGACTTTC
TRBJ2-5 | TRBV2 | - | TRBD1 | CASGRPGGTETQYF | TGTGCCAGCGGTAGACCAGGGGGTACGGAGACCCAGTACTTC
TRBJ1-6 | TRBV7-9 | - | TRBD1 | CASSFSGTGVGTSPLHF | TGTGCCAGCAGCTTTTCCGGGACAGGGGTTGGAACTTCACCCCTCCACTTT
TRBJ2-1 | TRBV28 | - | - | CASSLGMGLNDRYNEQFF | TGTGCCAGCAGCCTAGGTATGGGACTCAACGATCGCTACAATGAGCAGTTCTTC
TRBJ2-2 | TRBV29-1 | - | - | CSVVATNTGELFF | TGCAGCGTTGTGGCAACGAACACCGGGGAGCTGTTTTTT
TRBJ2-3 | TRBV2 | - | - | CASKGGLSTDTQYF | TGTGCCAGCAAGGGCGGGCTCTCCACAGATACGCAGTATTTT
TRBJ1-5 | TRBV18 | once | - | CASSPGRGNQPQHF | TGTGCCAGCTCACCAGGACGGGGAAATCAGCCCCAGCATTTT
TRBJ2-7 | TRBV5-1 | - | - | CASSSVSEQYF | TGCGCCAGCAGCTCCGTTTCCGAGCAGTACTTC
TRBJ1-2 | TRBV6-1 | once | TRBD1 | CASSVVFVGAGGGKDYGYTF | TGTGCCAGCAGTGTCGTATTTGTCGGGGCAGGGGGCGGAAAGGACTATGGCTACACCTTC
TRBJ1-1 | TRBV11-2 | - | - | CASSPVAGDMNTEAFF | TGTGCCAGCAGCCCAGTGGCGGGGGACATGAACACTGAAGCTTTCTTT
TRBJ1-2 | TRBV5-6 | - | TRBD1 | CASSLAKWRQGASYGYTF | TGTGCCAGCAGCTTGGCCAAATGGCGGCAGGGGGCGAGTTATGGCTACACCTTC
TRBJ1-6 | TRBV5-1 | - | - | CASSLAGGRAPGTYNSPLHF | TGCGCCAGCAGCTTGGCCGGGGGGCGGGCGCCCGGAACCTATAATTCACCCCTCCACTTT
TRBJ2-5 | TRBV6-1 | few | - | CASNADNQETQYF | TGTGCCAGCAACGCGGACAACCAAGAGACCCAGTACTTC
TRBJ2-2 | TRBV18 | - | - | CASSPTETYDRPGELFF | TGTGCCAGCTCACCTACCGAAACCTACGACAGGCCCGGGGAGCTGTTTTTT
TRBJ2-6 | TRBV5-5 | few | - | CASKAGNSGANVLTF | TGTGCCAGCAAGGCCGGGAACTCTGGGGCCAACGTCCTGACTTTC
TRBJ1-5 | TRBV11-2 | - | TRBD1 | CASSLLGGQNQPQHF | TGTGCCAGCAGCTTATTAGGGGGACAGAATCAGCCCCAGCATTTT
TRBJ2-2 | TRBV6-6 | - | TRBD2 | CASRLAANTGELFF | TGTGCCAGCAGACTAGCGGCGAACACCGGGGAGCTGTTTTTT
TRBJ2-1 | TRBV10-3 | - | TRBD2 | CASRLAGGINEQFF | TGTGCCAGCAGACTAGCGGGGGGCATCAATGAGCAGTTCTTC
TRBJ2-1 | TRBV6-5 | few | - | CASSPDSPNEQFF | TGTGCCAGCAGCCCGGACAGCCCCAATGAGCAGTTCTTC
TRBJ2-2 | TRBV5-1 | - | TRBD1 | CASSLSGTGNTGELFF | TGCGCCAGCAGCTTGTCAGGGACAGGCAACACCGGGGAGCTGTTTTTT
TRBJ2-2 | TRBV19 | few | TRBD2 | CASSRGGRNTGELFF | TGTGCCAGTAGTAGGGGGGGAAGAAACACCGGGGAGCTGTTTTTT
TRBJ2-7 | TRBV5-1 | few | TRBD2 | CASSFGVGLAVYEQYF | TGCGCCAGCAGCTTCGGAGTGGGACTAGCGGTCTACGAGCAGTACTTC
TRBJ2-1 | TRBV5-1 | few | - | CASSQGTNNYNEQFF | TGCGCCAGCAGCCAAGGGACAAATAACTACAATGAGCAGTTCTTC